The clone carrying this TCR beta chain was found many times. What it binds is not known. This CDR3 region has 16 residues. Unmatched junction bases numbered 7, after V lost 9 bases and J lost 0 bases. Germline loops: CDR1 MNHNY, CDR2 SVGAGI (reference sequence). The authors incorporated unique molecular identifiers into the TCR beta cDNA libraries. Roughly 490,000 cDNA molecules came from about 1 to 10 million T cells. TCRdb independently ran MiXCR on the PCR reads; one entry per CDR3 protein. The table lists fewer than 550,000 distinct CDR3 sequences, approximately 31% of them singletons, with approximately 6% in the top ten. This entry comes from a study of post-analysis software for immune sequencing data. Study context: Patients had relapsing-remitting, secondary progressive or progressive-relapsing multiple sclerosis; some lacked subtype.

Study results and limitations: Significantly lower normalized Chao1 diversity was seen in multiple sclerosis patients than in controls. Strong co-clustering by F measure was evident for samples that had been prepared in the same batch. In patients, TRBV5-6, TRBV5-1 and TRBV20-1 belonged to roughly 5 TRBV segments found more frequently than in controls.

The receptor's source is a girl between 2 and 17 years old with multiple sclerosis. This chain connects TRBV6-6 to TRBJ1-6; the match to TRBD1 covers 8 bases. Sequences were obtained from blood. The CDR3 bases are TGTGCCAGTCAAGACAGGGGAAGCTCCTATAATTCACCCCTCCACTTT. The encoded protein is CASQDRGSSYNSPLHF.